Below, 24 T cell receptor beta chains from the same sample are listed, as sequenced in a study of blood T cell repertoires in COVID-19. Generated by immunoSEQ multiplex PCR, the TCRdb table keeps only in-frame clones and is missing some. The table shows about 250,000 clones, with 82% occurring only once. Input material: peripheral blood. All receptors derive from a woman older than 75 with active or convalescent COVID-19.

The chain employs TRBV10-3 and TRBJ2-5, with 8 positions matching TRBD1. From germline, CDR1 is ENHRY and CDR2 SYGVKD. After removal of 0 bases from V and 4 bases from J, the junction contained 13 bases not matched to a gene. The CDR3 covers 18 residues. Written as DNA, the CDR3 is TGTGCCATCAGTGAGTCGCTTGAGGCAGGGGGCGCATTAGAGACCCAGTACTTC. It yields the protein CAISESLEAGGALETQYF.

V gene TRBV2 combines with J gene TRBJ1-3, with a weak D call TRBD1 (6 bases). Per germline, CDR1 SNHLY and CDR2 FYNNEI. The CDR3 sequence is 16 residues long. V lost 3 bases to trimming and J lost 0 bases, with 12 bases between them. CDR3 residues: CASSDLQGFSGNTIYF. The CDR3 nucleotides are TGTGCCAGCAGTGATTTACAGGGATTCTCTGGAAACACCATATATTTT.

The chain links TRBV18 to TRBJ1-6, with TRBD1 identical over 9 bases. The germline CDR1 and CDR2 sequences are KGHSH and LQKENI. Losses at the gene ends were 6 bases for V and 0 bases for J; bases not matched to a gene: 3. This CDR3 has 16 residues. The CDR3 nucleotides read TGTGCCAGCTCGGGACAGGGCGGCTCCTATAATTCACCCCTCCACTTT. Residues: CASSGQGGSYNSPLHF.

J is TRBJ2-7 and V is TRBV28, with TRBD2 matching 13 bases. Trimming removed 5 bases from V and 5 bases from J; junction bases left unmatched: 21. In germline, CDR1 is MDHEN, CDR2 SYDVKM. This CDR3 spans 20 amino acids. The CDR3 DNA follows: TGTGCCAGCAGTCCCCTACCGACAGGGGGCGTAGGACTAGCGGGAGACGAGCAGTACTTC. This encodes CASSPLPTGGVGLAGDEQYF.

The chain is built from TRBV18 and TRBJ1-2; 7 bases are a match to TRBD1. The CDR3 is 15 residues long. The germline gives CDR1 KGHSH, CDR2 LQKENI. The V and J ends lost 3 bases and 0 bases, in that order; junction bases with no gene match: 4. The chain's CDR3 is CASSPDQGANYGYTF. The CDR3 region has the DNA TGTGCCAGCTCACCTGATCAGGGGGCTAACTATGGCTACACCTTC.

The sample holds one count of this clone. V usage is TRBV2 and J usage is TRBJ2-3; D unresolved. Germline V gives CDR1 SNHLY, CDR2 FYNNEI. CDR3 length: 12 residues. V lost 6 bases to trimming and J lost 10 bases, with 14 bases between them. CDR3 protein: CASRAETESQYF. For the CDR3, the DNA is TGTGCCAGCAGAGCCGAGACGGAGTCGCAGTATTTT.

The chain combines TRBV3-1 (or the pseudogene TRBV3-2) with TRBJ2-1; D gene ambiguous. V was shortened by 2 bases and J by 5 bases, with 10 bases between the two germline ends. This CDR3 spans 14 amino acids. Germline V gene sequence: CDR1 LGHDT, CDR2 YNNKEL (reference sequence). CDR3 coding DNA: TGTGCCAGCAGCCAAAGTGCCACGGACAATGAGCAGTTCTTC. It is translated as CASSQSATDNEQFF.

The chain is built from TRBV7-9 and TRBJ1-4; tentative D call: TRBD1 (5 bases). CDR1 and CDR2 (germline): SEHNR, FQNEAQ (reference sequence). The CDR3 is made up of 15 amino acids. V was pared by 5 bases and J by 8 bases, with 18 bases between. The DNA of the CDR3 is TGTGCCAGCAGCATAGGGTGGGGCCAGGGAGAAAAACTGTTTTTT. Protein sequence: CASSIGWGQGEKLFF.

The J gene is TRBJ1-2, the V gene TRBV18, with a weak D call TRBD1 (5 bases). Germline V gene lookup returns CDR1 KGHSH and CDR2 LQKENI. The CDR3 has 13 residues. V was trimmed by 2 bases and J by 6 bases, leaving 10 bases between them. CDR3: CASSPVTGDGYTF. Written as DNA, the CDR3 is TGTGCCAGCTCACCAGTAACGGGGGATGGCTACACCTTC.

This clone appeared once. CDR3 sequence (DNA): TGTGCCATCAGTGAGGGGCGAAATGAGCAGTTCTTC. As protein: CAISEGRNEQFF. V gene TRBV10-3 combines with J gene TRBJ2-1, with D hard to call. CDR3 length equals 12 residues. Germline V gene lookup returns CDR1 ENHRY and CDR2 SYGVKD. Trimming took off 2 bases at V and 7 bases at J, with 6 bases between the two ends.

The chain recombines TRBV28 with TRBJ1-2; the D is unclear. In germline, CDR1 is MDHEN, CDR2 SYDVKM. V was trimmed by 6 bases and J by 4 bases, leaving 12 bases between them. CDR3 length: 13 residues. Here the CDR3 DNA reads TGTGCCAGCAGGATCGGACTTTTCTATGGCTACACCTTC. This translates into CASRIGLFYGYTF.

The V gene is TRBV15, the J gene TRBJ2-7, with D possibly matching TRBD1 (6 bases). The CDR3 covers 13 residues. The V end was cut by 5 bases, the J end by 3 bases, with 11 bases between. Looked up from germline, CDR1 is LNHNV and CDR2 is YYDKDF (reference sequence). The CDR3 DNA is TGTGCCACCAGCCTCCTACAGGGCTACGAGCAGTACTTC. Encoded protein: CATSLLQGYEQYF.

The chain employs TRBV6-5 and TRBJ2-7; 9 bases map to TRBD1. The CDR3 loop spans 13 amino acids. J gave up 6 bases and V 6 bases, and 6 bases lay outside the gene matches. Germline CDR1 MNHEY, CDR2 SVGAGI. CDR3 sequence (DNA): TGTGCCAGCAGGGGGACAGGGAGCACCGAGCAGTACTTC. This encodes CASRGTGSTEQYF.

The chain joins TRBV19 to TRBJ2-3, with D possibly matching TRBD1 (7 bases). The V end was cut by 6 bases, the J end by 2 bases, with 18 bases between. This CDR3 is built from 16 residues. CDR1 and CDR2 (germline): LNHDA, SQIVND (reference sequence). CDR3 sequence reads: CASSTSRDRTTDTQYF. As DNA, the CDR3 is TGTGCCAGTAGCACCTCGCGGGACAGAACCACAGATACGCAGTATTTT.

The chain has TRBV18 and TRBJ2-2, with 12 bases aligning to TRBD1. The germline CDR1 and CDR2 sequences are KGHSH and LQKENI. CDR3 length: 15 amino acids. Trimming cost V 4 bases and J 5 bases; bases outside gene matches: 2. In nucleotides, the CDR3 is TGTGCCAGCTCACAGGGACAGGGGGCGACCGGGGAGCTGTTTTTT. Its protein product is CASSQGQGATGELFF.

This sequence joins TRBV29-1 and TRBJ1-1, with D maybe TRBD1 (5 bases). Germline CDR1 is SQVTM and CDR2 is ANQGSEA. The CDR3 contains 13 residues. Deletions cut 6 bases from V and 0 bases from J, with 11 bases between. The CDR3 DNA reads TGCAGCGTCGGCAGACAGATGAACACTGAAGCTTTCTTT. Its protein product is CSVGRQMNTEAFF.

This chain uses TRBV3-1 (or the pseudogene TRBV3-2) with TRBJ2-3; 14 nucleotides agree with TRBD2. J lost 5 bases, V lost 5 bases, and 12 bases had no gene match. The germline V gene has CDR1 LGHDT and CDR2 YNNKEL (reference sequence). The CDR3 length is 18 residues. CDR3 sequence (DNA): TGTGCCAGCAGCTTCCCACGGACTAGCGGGGGGCATAGAGATACGCAGTATTTT. It translates to CASSFPRTSGGHRDTQYF.

J is TRBJ1-5 and V is TRBV19, with 7 bases aligning to TRBD1. The CDR3 has 14 residues. V dropped 6 bases and J dropped 9; count of bases not matched to a gene: 11. Germline V gives CDR1 LNHDA, CDR2 SQIVND (reference sequence). In nucleotides, the CDR3 is TGTGCCAGTAGGGGACAGACGACAATTTCGCCCCAGCATTTT. This translates into CASRGQTTISPQHF.

This chain links TRBV5-4 with TRBJ2-2, with D perhaps TRBD1 (6 bases). Germline-derived CDR1 and CDR2 are SGHNT and YYREEE (reference sequence). V was trimmed by 3 bases and J by 6 bases, leaving 9 bases between them. The CDR3 is made up of 13 amino acids. CDR3 sequence reads: CASSYTGPGELFF. CDR3 bases: TGTGCCAGCAGCTACACAGGGCCCGGGGAGCTGTTTTTT. The variable domain in full, completed from reference TRBV5-4 and TRBJ2-2, reads ETGVTQSPTHLIKTRGQQVTLRCSSQSGHNTVSWYQQALGQGPQFIFQYYREEENGRGNFPPRFSGLQFPNYSSELNVNALELDDSALYLCASSYTGPGELFFGEGSRLTVL.

The chain links TRBV15 to TRBJ1-5; D is unresolved. Germline V gene lookup returns CDR1 LNHNV and CDR2 YYDKDF (reference sequence). Trimming left V 1 base short and J 1 base short, with 8 bases between. The CDR3 contains 15 residues. CDR3 amino acids: CATSRGTMSNQPQHF. DNA of the CDR3: TGTGCCACCAGCAGAGGAACTATGAGCAATCAGCCCCAGCATTTT.

Only one count was recorded for this clone. This chain uses TRBV6-5 with TRBJ2-1; TRBD2 might be the D (5 bases). The V gene's germline CDR1 is MNHEY and CDR2 SVGAGI. This CDR3 has 10 amino acids. The V end was cut by 6 bases, the J end by 11 bases, with 8 bases between. The CDR3 region has the DNA TGTGCCAGCAGGAGGGAGAAGCAGTTCTTC. Protein product: CASRREKQFF.

The CDR3 loop reads CASSLEASGETEQYF. The DNA for the CDR3 is TGTGCCAGCAGCTTAGAGGCTAGCGGGGAGACGGAGCAGTACTTC. The J gene is TRBJ2-7, the V gene TRBV11-2; 9 bases agree with TRBD2. V dropped 0 bases and J dropped 7; count of bases not matched to a gene: 7. Germline V gene lookup returns CDR1 SGHAT and CDR2 FQNNGV. The CDR3 runs to 15 residues.

This clone showed up just once. The CDR3 loop is CASSLNPVGAETQYF. DNA for the CDR3: TGTGCCAGCAGCTTAAACCCGGTAGGGGCTGAGACCCAGTACTTC. V gene TRBV11-2 combines with J gene TRBJ2-5; D is perhaps TRBD1 (5 bases). The CDR3 runs 15 residues. Germline assignment: CDR1 SGHAT and CDR2 FQNNGV. The V end was cut by 2 bases, the J end by 5 bases, with 15 bases between.

The chain combines TRBV5-1 with TRBJ2-5, with TRBD2 matching 12 bases. Germline CDR1 SGHRS, CDR2 YFSETQ. This CDR3 has 17 amino acids. V dropped 4 bases and J dropped 5; count of bases not matched to a gene: 12. CDR3 bases: TGCGCCAGCAGCCTGACCATCCGGACTAGCGGGAACGAGACCCAGTACTTC. Its protein is CASSLTIRTSGNETQYF.